This T cell receptor (beta chain) was recorded in a study of blood T cell repertoires in COVID-19. Note on this clone: This sample includes further DNA sequences coding for the same CDR3.

The CDR3 spans 14 residues. With 2 bases removed from V and 4 bases from J, the gap between germline ends came to 11 bases. Per the germline V gene, CDR1 is LGHDT and CDR2 is YNNKEL (reference sequence). Clones were sequenced by immunoSEQ multiplex PCR, and TCRdb holds only the in-frame ones, with some missing. The sample lists some 450,000 clones; approximately 88% were seen once. The rearrangement uses TRBV3-1 (or the pseudogene TRBV3-2) and TRBJ1-1, with D possibly matching TRBD1 (5 bases). The sample was peripheral blood. This TCR was recovered from a woman between 50 and 59 years old with COVID-19, enrolled during active disease. CDR3 sequence reads: CASSQLDRGTEAFF. The DNA of the CDR3 is TGTGCCAGCAGCCAATTAGATAGGGGCACTGAAGCTTTCTTT.